This T cell receptor (beta chain) was captured by sequencing in a study of shared clonotypes between healthy human individuals. Turning to the study itself: Donor ages ranged 18 to 49 years: two women, three men. Study-level findings and limits: Sequencing depth was expected to influence donor clonotype sharing.

CD45RO-negative, CCR7-positively selected cells formed the naive CD8 fraction, excluding terminally differentiated effector memory CD45RA+ cells. The CDR3 runs 17 residues. Deletions cut 6 bases from V and 0 bases from J, with 17 bases between. Per germline, CDR1 MNHNS and CDR2 SASEGT. Authors' processing steps: There were no quality scores in the junction-only immunoSEQ sequences, so filtering differed. The repertoire was sequenced with immunoSEQ multiplex PCR; TCRdb's copy has only in-frame clones and lacks some. D and trimming come from the DNA, and the V and J calls and clone size come from that table. The table lists about 680,000 clones, 92% of them singletons. Remarks on this clone: Its specificity is not known.

The clonotype was recovered from a man aged 25 to 40 in good health. Sequencing was carried out using naive CD8+ T cells sorted from blood. The chain employs TRBV6-1 and TRBJ2-2; TRBD2 is a possible D gene (6 bases). Here the CDR3 reads CASRERIGEANTGELFF. The CDR3 DNA is TGTGCCAGCAGAGAAAGGATCGGGGAGGCGAACACCGGGGAGCTGTTTTTT.